This T cell receptor beta chain is from a study of shared clonotypes between healthy human individuals. TCRdb keeps only in-frame clones here, not all; method: immunoSEQ multiplex PCR. Of hundreds of thousands of clones listed, around 96% are singletons. The naive CD8 fraction comprised CD45RO-negative cells positively selected for CCR7 and excluded terminally differentiated effector memory CD45RA+ cells. CDR3 length: 14 residues. Trimming left V 0 bases short and J 2 bases short, with 8 bases between. V is TRBV5-3 and J is TRBJ2-5, with D unresolved. TRBV5-3 is an ORF; its function is uncertain. The specimen was naive CD8+ T cells sorted from blood. This TCR came from a woman aged 30 to 39 in good health. CDR3 loop: CARSLGLEQETQYF. DNA of the CDR3: TGTGCCAGAAGCTTGGGGCTGGAACAAGAGACCCAGTACTTC.